The entry that follows covers one T cell receptor beta chain sequence. Its antigen is unidentified. This sample is drawn from a study of identifying expanded T cells in peripheral blood. Overall study results and limits: Across healthy donors, higher total template counts meant significantly greater approximately two-week count variance. Differentially abundant clones: roughly 1.2 between replicates, about 15 at approximately two weeks, less than 25 at four.

During the collection period, no donor immune events like infections were recorded. Germline V lookup: CDR1 ENHRY, CDR2 SYGVKD. This CDR3 is 16 amino acids long. With V trimmed by 11 bases and J by 2 bases, 6 bases remained unmatched. The protocol was immunoSEQ multiplex PCR, while the TCRdb copy is restricted to in-frame clones and leaves out a portion. The table includes over 80,000 clones, around 87% detected once. Sequencing was performed on blood. The V call is TRBV10-3, the J call TRBJ2-1, with 16 bases aligning to TRBD2. The sequence came from a person between 18 and 70 years old in good health. CDR3 amino acids: CAAGTSGGDPYNEQFF. The DNA for the CDR3 is TGTGCCGCCGGGACTAGCGGGGGGGACCCCTACAATGAGCAGTTCTTC.